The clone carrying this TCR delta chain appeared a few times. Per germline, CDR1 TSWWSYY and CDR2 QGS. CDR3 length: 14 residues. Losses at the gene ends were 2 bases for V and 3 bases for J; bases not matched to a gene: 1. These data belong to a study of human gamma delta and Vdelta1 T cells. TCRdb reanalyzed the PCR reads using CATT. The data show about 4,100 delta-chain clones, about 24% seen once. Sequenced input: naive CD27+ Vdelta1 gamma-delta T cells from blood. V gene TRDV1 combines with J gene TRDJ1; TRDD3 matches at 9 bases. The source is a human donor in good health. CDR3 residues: CALGEGGYSDKLIF. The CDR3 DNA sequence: TGTGCTCTTGGGGAAGGGGGATACTCCGATAAACTCATCTTT.